The clone carrying this TCR beta chain was counted many times. The CDR3 runs 16 residues. The V end lost 3 bases, the J end lost 1 base, and 13 bases lay between the germline ends. The TCR beta CDR3 regions underwent amplification using RNA transcripts as the source. When the TCR CDR3 underwent first-round RT-PCR, the HTBI primer set was used. TCRdb ran MiXCR on the multiplex PCR reads and lists one entry per CDR3 protein. The data contain around 440,000 distinct CDR3 sequences, 15% to 17% of them seen just once; the ten biggest clones take up roughly an eighth. Calling Graves' hyperthyroidism stable meant ophthalmopathy did not progress within 18 months. Out of more than 8 ml of fresh peripheral blood came the PBMCs. The data were obtained in a study of T cells in Graves' hyperthyroidism and ophthalmopathy.

The TCR sequence derives from a woman in her late teens or twenties with Graves' hyperthyroidism. This rearrangement joins TRBV12-3 or TRBV12-4 to TRBJ1-5; no clear D gene. Sequencing was carried out using blood. CDR3 in amino acids: CASSLIRGMSNQPQHF. CDR3 bases: TGTGCCAGCAGTTTGATTCGGGGAATGAGCAATCAGCCCCAGCATTTT.